The sequence of this TCR beta chain was determined in a study of response to subunit inactivated influenza vaccine. A few counts support this clonotype. Antigen unknown. TCRdb recomputed calls from the RT-PCR reads with MiXCR, one row per CDR3 protein. Of about 520,000 distinct CDR3 sequences in the sample, approximately 9.9% are singletons; the top ten hold roughly 12%. The CDR3 contains 14 residues. Germline V gene lookup returns CDR1 SGHRS and CDR2 YFSETQ. V lost 5 bases and J 4 bases, leaving 15 bases between the germline ends. Study-level findings and limits: Authors proposed each seasonal influenza vaccination draws in few new T cells.

The V call is TRBV5-1, the J call TRBJ1-1; TRBD1 might be the D (6 bases). This clonotype was obtained from a man aged 50 or older who received an inactivated influenza vaccine. The sample here was PBMCs from blood, taken about 40 days after vaccination. CDR3 loop: CASRTGISGTEAFF. DNA of the CDR3: TGCGCCAGCAGAACAGGGATTTCGGGCACTGAAGCTTTCTTT.